This TCR beta chain was sequenced for a study of T-cell memory formation after mild COVID-19. Turning to the study itself: Most TCR clusters belonged to a single donor.

The study's findings and limits: CD4/CD8 balance characterized clones contracting day 15 to 85, and CD4+ skew characterized later expanders. Within pre-infection memory, some responding clones were found, suggesting cross-reactive memory joined. Researchers could not confirm that second-wave clones peaking on day 37 targeted SARS-CoV-2.

CDR1 is SGHVS, CDR2 FQNEAQ, per germline. This CDR3 contains 16 residues. V was clipped by 3 bases and J by 4 bases; unmatched bases: 7. This clonotype appeared a few times. Its antigen is currently unknown. One entry per CDR3 protein, called by TCRdb with MiXCR from the 5' RACE reads. The sample includes about 68,000 distinct CDR3 sequences, approximately 15% of them seen just once. The chain carries TRBV7-8 and TRBJ2-1; 9 positions match TRBD2. The sample taken for sequencing was PBMCs or a T cell subset sorted from them (not recorded which). The receptor comes from an adult woman who had mild COVID-19 (a few samples of this study predate the infection). Cell type and time point are not known. For the CDR3, the DNA is TGTGCCAGCAGCTTGGCTCTAGCGGGGACATACAATGAGCAGTTCTTC. Translated, it gives CASSLALAGTYNEQFF.